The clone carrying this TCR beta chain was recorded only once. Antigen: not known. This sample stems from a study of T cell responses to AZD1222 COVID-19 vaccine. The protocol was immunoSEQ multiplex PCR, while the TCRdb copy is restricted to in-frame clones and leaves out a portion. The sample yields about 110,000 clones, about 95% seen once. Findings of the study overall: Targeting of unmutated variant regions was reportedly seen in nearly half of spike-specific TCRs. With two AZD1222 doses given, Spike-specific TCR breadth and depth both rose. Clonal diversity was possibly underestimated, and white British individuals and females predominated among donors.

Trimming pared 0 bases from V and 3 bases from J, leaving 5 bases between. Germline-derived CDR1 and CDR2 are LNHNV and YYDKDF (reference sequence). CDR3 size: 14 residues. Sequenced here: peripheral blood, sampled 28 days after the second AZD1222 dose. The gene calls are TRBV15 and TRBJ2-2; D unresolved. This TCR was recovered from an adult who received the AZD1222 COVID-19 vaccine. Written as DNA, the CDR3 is TGTGCCACCAGCAGAGAGTTGTACACCGGGGAGCTGTTTTTT. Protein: CATSRELYTGELFF.